This T cell receptor (beta chain) emerged from a study of shared clonotypes between healthy human individuals. On the study more broadly: CD8 memory received one plate per donor, CD8 naive two, CD4 memory three and CD4 naive three.

The study's findings and limits: It was the non-shared clonotypes that had lower generation probabilities than clonotypes shared by all four donors. Larger estimated richness was generally recorded for naive subsets relative to memory subsets.

Method: immunoSEQ multiplex PCR; TCRdb's copy keeps in-frame clones and lacks some. Of fewer than 2.5 million clones listed, 93% were seen once; the top ten hold approximately 0.37%. CDR1 and CDR2 (germline): MNHNY, SVGAGI (reference sequence). This CDR3 region has 13 residues. The V end lost 8 bases, the J end lost 2 bases, and 13 bases lay between the germline ends. Healthy HIV-negative adults without recent acute infections or vaccinations served as donors. To note about this clone: Its antigen is not identified.

The sequenced sample consisted of naive CD4+ T cells from PBMCs. The subset was: CD45RA+ positively selected. The chain joins TRBV6-6 to TRBJ2-7; D call uncertain. The sequence derives from a man aged 18 to 30 in good health. Some clones in this sample may be carry-over from other donors' samples. The CDR3 DNA reads TGTGCCAGCCGTCGGCTAGATGCCTACGAGCAGTACTTC. Translated: CASRRLDAYEQYF.